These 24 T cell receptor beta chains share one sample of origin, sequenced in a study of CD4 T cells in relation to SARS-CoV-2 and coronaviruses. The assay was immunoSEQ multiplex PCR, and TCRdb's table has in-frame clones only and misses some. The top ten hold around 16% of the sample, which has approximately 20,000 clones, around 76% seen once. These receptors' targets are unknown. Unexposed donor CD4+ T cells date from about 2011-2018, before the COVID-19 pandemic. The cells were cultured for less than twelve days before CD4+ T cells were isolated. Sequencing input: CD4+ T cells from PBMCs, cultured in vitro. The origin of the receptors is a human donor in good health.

CDR3 protein: CASSLGLGQPQHF. CDR3 coding DNA: TGTGCCAGCAGCTTAGGGTTAGGGCAGCCCCAGCATTTT. The chain couples TRBV7-9 to TRBJ1-5; D is unresolved. The length of the CDR3 is 13 residues. Trimming took off 1 base at V and 7 bases at J, with 8 bases between the two ends. CDR1 and CDR2 (germline): SEHNR, FQNEAQ (reference sequence).

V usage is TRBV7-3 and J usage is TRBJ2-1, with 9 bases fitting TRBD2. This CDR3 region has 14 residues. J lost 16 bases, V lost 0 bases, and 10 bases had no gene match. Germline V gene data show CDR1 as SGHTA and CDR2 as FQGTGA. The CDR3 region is CASSLTPFSGSEFF. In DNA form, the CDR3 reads TGTGCCAGCAGCTTAACCCCGTTTAGCGGGAGTGAATTCTTC.

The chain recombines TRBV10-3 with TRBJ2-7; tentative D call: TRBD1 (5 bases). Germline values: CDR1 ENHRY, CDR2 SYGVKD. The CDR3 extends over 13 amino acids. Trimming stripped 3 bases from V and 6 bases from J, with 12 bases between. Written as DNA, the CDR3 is TGTGCCATCAGTGACTCAGGGTTAGGCGAGCAGTACTTC. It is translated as CAISDSGLGEQYF.

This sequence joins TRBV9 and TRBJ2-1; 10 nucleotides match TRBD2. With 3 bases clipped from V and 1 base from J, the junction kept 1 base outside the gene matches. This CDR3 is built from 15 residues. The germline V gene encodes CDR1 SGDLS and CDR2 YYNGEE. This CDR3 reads CASSGTSGSYNEQFF. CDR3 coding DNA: TGTGCCAGCAGCGGGACTAGCGGATCCTACAATGAGCAGTTCTTC.

CDR3 coding DNA: TGTGCCTGGAGTGGCAGGGCCGATCAGCCCCAGCATTTT. It specifies CAWSGRADQPQHF. J is TRBJ1-5 and V is TRBV30; D perhaps matches TRBD1 (5 bases). The germline V gene has CDR1 GTSNPN and CDR2 SVGIG (reference sequence). The CDR3 is 13 amino acids. Trimming took off 1 base at V and 5 bases at J, with 9 bases between the two ends.

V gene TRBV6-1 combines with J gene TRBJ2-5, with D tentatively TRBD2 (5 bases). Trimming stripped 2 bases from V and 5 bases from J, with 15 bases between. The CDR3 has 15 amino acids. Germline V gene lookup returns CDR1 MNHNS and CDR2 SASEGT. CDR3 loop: CASSESPGRGETQYF. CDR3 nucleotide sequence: TGTGCCAGCAGTGAATCCCCGGGGAGAGGGGAGACCCAGTACTTC.

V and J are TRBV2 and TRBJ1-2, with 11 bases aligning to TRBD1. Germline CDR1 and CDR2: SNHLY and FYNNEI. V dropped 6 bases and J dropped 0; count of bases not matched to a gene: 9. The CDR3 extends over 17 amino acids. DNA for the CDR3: TGTGCCAGCAGCCTTGGGACAGGGGGAAGATCTAACTATGGCTACACCTTC. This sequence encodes CASSLGTGGRSNYGYTF.

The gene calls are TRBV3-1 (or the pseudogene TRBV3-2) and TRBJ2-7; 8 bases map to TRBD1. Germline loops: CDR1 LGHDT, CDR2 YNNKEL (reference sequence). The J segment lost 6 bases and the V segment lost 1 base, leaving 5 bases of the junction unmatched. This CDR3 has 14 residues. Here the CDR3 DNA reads TGTGCCAGCAGCCAAGCAGGGGGCCGGAGCGAGCAGTACTTC. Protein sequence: CASSQAGGRSEQYF.

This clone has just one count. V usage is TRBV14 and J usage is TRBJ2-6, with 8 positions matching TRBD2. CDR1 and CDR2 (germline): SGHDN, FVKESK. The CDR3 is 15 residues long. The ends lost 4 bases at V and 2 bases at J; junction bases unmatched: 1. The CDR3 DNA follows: TGTGCCAGCAGCCCGGGAGGGACTGGGGCCAACGTCCTGACTTTC. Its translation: CASSPGGTGANVLTF.

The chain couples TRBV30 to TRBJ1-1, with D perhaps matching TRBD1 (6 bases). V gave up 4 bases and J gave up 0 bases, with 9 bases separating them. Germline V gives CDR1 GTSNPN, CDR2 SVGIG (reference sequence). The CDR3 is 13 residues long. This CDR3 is CAWIRQVNTEAFF. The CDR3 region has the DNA TGTGCCTGGATAAGACAGGTGAACACTGAAGCTTTCTTT. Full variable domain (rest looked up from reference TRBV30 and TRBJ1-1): SQTIHQWPATLVQPVGSPLSLECTVEGTSNPNLYWYRQAAGRGLQLLFYSVGIGQISSEVPQNLSASRPQDRQFILSSKKLLLSDSGFYLCAWIRQVNTEAFFGQGTRLTVV.

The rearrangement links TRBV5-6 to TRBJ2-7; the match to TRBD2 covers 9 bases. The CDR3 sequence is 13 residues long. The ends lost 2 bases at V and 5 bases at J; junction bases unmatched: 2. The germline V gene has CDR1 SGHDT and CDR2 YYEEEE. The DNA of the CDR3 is TGTGCCAGCAGCTTTTTAGCGGGAGACGAGCAGTACTTC. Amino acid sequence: CASSFLAGDEQYF.

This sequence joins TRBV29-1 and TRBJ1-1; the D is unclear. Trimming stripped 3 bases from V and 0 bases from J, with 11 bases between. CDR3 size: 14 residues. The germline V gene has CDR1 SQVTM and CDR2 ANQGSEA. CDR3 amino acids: CSVDMVSLNTEAFF. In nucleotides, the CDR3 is TGCAGCGTTGATATGGTTAGTTTGAACACTGAAGCTTTCTTT.

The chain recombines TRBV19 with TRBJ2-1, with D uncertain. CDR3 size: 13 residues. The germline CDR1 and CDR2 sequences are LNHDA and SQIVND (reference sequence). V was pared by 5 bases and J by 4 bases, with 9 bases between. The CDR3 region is CASSSTRYNEQFF. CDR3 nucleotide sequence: TGTGCCAGTAGTTCCACGAGATACAATGAGCAGTTCTTC.

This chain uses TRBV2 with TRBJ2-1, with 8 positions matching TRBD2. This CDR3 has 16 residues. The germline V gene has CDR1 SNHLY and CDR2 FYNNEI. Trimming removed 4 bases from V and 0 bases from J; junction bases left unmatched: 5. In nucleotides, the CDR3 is TGTGCCAGCAGTGCGAGCAGCGGGAGCTCCTACAATGAGCAGTTCTTC. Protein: CASSASSGSSYNEQFF.

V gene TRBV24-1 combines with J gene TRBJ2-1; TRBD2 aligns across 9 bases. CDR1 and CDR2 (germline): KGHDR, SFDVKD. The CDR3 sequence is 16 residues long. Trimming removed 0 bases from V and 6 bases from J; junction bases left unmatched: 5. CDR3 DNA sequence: TGTGCCACCAGTGATTTGGTTAGCGGGAGTGTCAATGAGCAGTTCTTC. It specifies CATSDLVSGSVNEQFF.

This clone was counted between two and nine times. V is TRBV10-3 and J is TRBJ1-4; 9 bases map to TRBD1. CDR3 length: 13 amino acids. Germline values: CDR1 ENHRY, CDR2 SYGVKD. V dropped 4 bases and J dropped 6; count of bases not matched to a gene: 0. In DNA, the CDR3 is TGTGCCATCAGTGGACAGGGGGATGAAAAACTGTTTTTT. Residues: CAISGQGDEKLFF.

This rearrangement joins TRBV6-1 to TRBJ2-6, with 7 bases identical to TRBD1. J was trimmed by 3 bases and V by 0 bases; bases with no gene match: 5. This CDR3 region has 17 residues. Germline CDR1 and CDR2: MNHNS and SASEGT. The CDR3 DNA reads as TGTGCCAGCAGTGAAGCAGTCGACAGGGTTGGGGCCAACGTCCTGACTTTC. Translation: CASSEAVDRVGANVLTF.

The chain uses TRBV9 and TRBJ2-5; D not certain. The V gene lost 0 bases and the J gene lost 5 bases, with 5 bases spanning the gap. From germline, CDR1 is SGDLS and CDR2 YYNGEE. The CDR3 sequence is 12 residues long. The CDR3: CASSVGGETQYF. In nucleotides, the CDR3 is TGTGCCAGCAGCGTAGGTGGGGAGACCCAGTACTTC.

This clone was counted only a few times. CDR3 loop: CASSRGQLAFF. CDR3 coding DNA: TGTGCCAGCAGTCGGGGACAATTAGCTTTCTTT. This chain uses TRBV28 with TRBJ1-1; D is perhaps TRBD1 (6 bases). The germline gives CDR1 MDHEN, CDR2 SYDVKM. This CDR3 has 11 residues. Trimming took 5 bases from V and 10 from J, leaving 11 bases between them.

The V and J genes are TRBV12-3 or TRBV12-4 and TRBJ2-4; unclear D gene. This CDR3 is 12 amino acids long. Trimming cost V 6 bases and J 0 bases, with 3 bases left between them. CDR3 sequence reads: CASSLAKNIQYF. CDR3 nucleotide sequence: TGTGCCAGCAGCCTAGCCAAAAACATTCAGTACTTC.

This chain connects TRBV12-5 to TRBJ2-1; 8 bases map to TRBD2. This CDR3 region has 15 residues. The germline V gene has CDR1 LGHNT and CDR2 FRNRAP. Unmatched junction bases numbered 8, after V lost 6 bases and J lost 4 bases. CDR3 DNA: TGTGCTAGTGGGGTGCTAGCGGGCTTATACAATGAGCAGTTCTTC. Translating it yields CASGVLAGLYNEQFF. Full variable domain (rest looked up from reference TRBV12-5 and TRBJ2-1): DARVTQTPRHKVTEMGQEVTMRCQPILGHNTVFWYRQTMMQGLELLAYFRNRAPLDDSGMPKDRFSAEMPDATLATLKIQPSEPRDSAVYFCASGVLAGLYNEQFFGPGTRLTVL.

The CDR3 DNA reads TGTGCCAGCAGTTTATCGGCGACTCTTTACGAGCAGTACTTC. Translating gives CASSLSATLYEQYF. V usage is TRBV27 and J usage is TRBJ2-7; D uncertain. Germline V lookup: CDR1 MNHEY, CDR2 SMNVEV (reference sequence). The CDR3 has 14 amino acids. V lost 0 bases, J lost 4 bases, and 10 bases lay in between.

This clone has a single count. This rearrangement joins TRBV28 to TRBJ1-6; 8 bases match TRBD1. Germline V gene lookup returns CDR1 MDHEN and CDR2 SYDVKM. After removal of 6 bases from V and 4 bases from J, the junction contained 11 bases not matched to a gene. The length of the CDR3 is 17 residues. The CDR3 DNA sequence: TGTGCCAGCAGACGAGGACAGGGATTGGGTTATAATTCACCCCTCCACTTT. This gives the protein CASRRGQGLGYNSPLHF.

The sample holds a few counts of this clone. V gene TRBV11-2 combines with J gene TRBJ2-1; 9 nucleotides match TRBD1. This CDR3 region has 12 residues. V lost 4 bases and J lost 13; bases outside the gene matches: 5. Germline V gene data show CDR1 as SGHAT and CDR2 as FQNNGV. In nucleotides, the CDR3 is TGTGCCAGCAGCTCAACAGGGGGCGGTCAGTTCTTC. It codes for CASSSTGGGQFF.